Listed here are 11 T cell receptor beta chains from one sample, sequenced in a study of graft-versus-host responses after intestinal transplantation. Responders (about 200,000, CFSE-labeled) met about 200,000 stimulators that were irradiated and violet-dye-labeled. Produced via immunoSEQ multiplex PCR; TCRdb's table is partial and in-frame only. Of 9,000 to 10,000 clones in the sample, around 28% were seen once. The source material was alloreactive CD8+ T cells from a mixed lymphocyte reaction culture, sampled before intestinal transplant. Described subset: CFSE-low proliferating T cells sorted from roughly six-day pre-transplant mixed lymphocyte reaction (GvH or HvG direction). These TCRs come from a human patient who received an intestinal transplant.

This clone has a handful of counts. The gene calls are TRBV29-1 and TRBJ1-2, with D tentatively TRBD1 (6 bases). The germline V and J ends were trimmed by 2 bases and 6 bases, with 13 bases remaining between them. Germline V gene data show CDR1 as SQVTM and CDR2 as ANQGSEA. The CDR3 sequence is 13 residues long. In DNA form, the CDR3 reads TGCAGCGTTGAACCACAGGGCCCCGATGGCTACACCTTC. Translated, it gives CSVEPQGPDGYTF. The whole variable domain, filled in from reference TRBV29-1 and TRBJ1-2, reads SAVISQKPSRDICQRGTSLTIQCQVDSQVTMMFWYRQQPGQSLTLIATANQGSEATYESGFVIDKFPISRPNLTFSTLTVSNMSPEDSSIYLCSVEPQGPDGYTFGSGTRLTVV.

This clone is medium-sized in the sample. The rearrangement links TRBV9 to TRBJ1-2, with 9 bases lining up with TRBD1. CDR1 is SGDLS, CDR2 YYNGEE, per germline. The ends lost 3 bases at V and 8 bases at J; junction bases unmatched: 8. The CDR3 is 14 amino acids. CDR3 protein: CASSAQGALRGYTF. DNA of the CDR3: TGTGCCAGCAGCGCACAGGGGGCTTTAAGGGGCTACACCTTC.

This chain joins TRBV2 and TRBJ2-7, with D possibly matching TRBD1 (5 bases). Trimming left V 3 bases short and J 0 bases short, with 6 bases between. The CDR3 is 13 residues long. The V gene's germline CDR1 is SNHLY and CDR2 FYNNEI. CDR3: CASSDRASYEQYF. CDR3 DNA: TGTGCCAGCAGTGACAGGGCCTCCTACGAGCAGTACTTC. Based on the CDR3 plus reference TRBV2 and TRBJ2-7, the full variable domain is EPEVTQTPSHQVTQMGQEVILRCVPISNHLYFYWYRQILGQKVEFLVSFYNNEISEKSEIFDDQFSVERPDGSNFTLKIRSTKLEDSAMYFCASSDRASYEQYFGPGTRLTVT.

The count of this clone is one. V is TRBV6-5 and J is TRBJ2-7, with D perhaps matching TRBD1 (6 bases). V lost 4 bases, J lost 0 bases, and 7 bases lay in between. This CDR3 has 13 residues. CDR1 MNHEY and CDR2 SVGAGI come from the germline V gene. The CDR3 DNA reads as TGTGCCAGCAGTTGGGGGCTCTCCTACGAGCAGTACTTC. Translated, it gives CASSWGLSYEQYF.

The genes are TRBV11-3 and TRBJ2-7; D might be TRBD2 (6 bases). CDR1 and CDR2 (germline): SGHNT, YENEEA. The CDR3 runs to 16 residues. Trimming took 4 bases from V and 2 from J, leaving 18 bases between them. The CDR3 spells CASSSPGVRSPYEQYF. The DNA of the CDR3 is TGTGCCAGCAGCTCACCGGGGGTTAGAAGTCCCTACGAGCAGTACTTC.

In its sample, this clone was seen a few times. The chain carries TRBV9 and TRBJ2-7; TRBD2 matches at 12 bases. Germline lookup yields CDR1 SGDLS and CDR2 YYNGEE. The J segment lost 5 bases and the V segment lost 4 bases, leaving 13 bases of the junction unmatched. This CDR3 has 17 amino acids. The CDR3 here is CASSPWASGGGRDEQYF. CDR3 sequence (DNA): TGTGCCAGCAGCCCCTGGGCTAGCGGGGGGGGTCGGGACGAGCAGTACTTC.

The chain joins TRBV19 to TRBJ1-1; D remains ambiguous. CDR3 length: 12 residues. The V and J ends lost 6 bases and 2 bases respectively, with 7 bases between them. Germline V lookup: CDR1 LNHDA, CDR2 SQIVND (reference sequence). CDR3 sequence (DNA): TGTGCCAGTAGCTACCACAACACTGAAGCTTTCTTT. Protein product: CASSYHNTEAFF.

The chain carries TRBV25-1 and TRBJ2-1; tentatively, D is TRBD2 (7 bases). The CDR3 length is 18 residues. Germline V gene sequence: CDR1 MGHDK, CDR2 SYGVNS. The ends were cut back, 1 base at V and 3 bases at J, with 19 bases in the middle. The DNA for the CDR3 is TGTGCCAGCAGTGAATTCCAACCCCCGGGGGGCTTCTACAATGAGCAGTTCTTC. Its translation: CASSEFQPPGGFYNEQFF.

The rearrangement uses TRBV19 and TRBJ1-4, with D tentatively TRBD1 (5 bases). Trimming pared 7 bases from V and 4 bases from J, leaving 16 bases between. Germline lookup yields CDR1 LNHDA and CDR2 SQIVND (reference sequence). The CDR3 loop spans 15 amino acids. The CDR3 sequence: CASTEWGGSNEKLFF. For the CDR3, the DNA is TGTGCCAGTACCGAATGGGGGGGTAGTAATGAAAAACTGTTTTTT. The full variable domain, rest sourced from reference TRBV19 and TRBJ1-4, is DGGITQSPKYLFRKEGQNVTLSCEQNLNHDAMYWYRQDPGQGLRLIYYSQIVNDFQKGDIAEGYSVSREKKESFPLTVTSAQKNPTAFYLCASTEWGGSNEKLFFGSGTQLSVL.

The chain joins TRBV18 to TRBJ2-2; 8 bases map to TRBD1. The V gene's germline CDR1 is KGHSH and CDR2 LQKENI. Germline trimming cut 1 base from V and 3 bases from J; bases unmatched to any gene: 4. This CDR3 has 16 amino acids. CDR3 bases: TGTGCCAGCTCACCACGCGACAGGGGACACACCGGGGAGCTGTTTTTT. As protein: CASSPRDRGHTGELFF.

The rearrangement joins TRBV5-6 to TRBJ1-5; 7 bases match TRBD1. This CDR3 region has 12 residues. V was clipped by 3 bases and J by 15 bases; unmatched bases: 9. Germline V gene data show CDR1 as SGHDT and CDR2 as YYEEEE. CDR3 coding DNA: TGTGCCAGCAGCTCCTTGGACAGGTTGTTGCATTTT. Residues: CASSSLDRLLHF. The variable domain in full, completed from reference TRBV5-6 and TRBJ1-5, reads DAGVTQSPTHLIKTRGQQVTLRCSPKSGHDTVSWYQQALGQGPQFIFQYYEEEERQRGNFPDRFSGHQFPNYSSELNVNALLLGDSALYLCASSSLDRLLHFGDGTRLSIL.